The table lists the clone carrying this T cell receptor beta chain with a count of one. The data were obtained in a study of identifying expanded T cells in peripheral blood. Germline CDR1 is SGHTS and CDR2 is YDEGEE. J gave up 8 bases and V 2 bases, and 4 bases lay outside the gene matches. The CDR3 has 15 amino acids. TCRdb's copy holds only in-frame clones and misses some; the assay was immunoSEQ multiplex PCR. Altogether 90,000 to 95,000 clones are present, 70% to 90% being singletons, with the ten largest covering approximately 5.3%. The source material was blood. This rearrangement joins TRBV5-8 to TRBJ2-1; 13 bases line up with TRBD2. The origin of this receptor is a person aged 18 to 75 in good health. The CDR3: CASSLLAGGRDEQFF. CDR3 coding DNA: TGTGCCAGCAGCTTACTAGCGGGAGGGAGGGATGAGCAGTTCTTC.